These 18 T cell receptor beta chains were sequenced from one sample in a study of cytomegalovirus exposure and HLA in healthy donors. The study ran its PCR with 60 Vbeta and 13 Jbeta primers. Some clones are missing from TCRdb's copy, which holds only in-frame ones; the method was immunoSEQ multiplex PCR. The sample contains 100,000 to 150,000 clones, 74% of which appear only once. Sequencing input: PBMCs. The origin of the receptors is a woman between 50 and 59 years old in good health and CMV-seropositive.

The rearrangement joins TRBV7-3 to TRBJ2-5, with TRBD2 identical over 9 bases. After removal of 2 bases from V and 2 bases from J, the junction contained 3 bases not matched to a gene. The CDR3 is 15 amino acids. Germline-derived CDR1 and CDR2 are SGHTA and FQGTGA. The CDR3, as DNA: TGTGCCAGCAGCTTAGCGGGGGGGAAACAAGAGACCCAGTACTTC. Its translation: CASSLAGGKQETQYF.

This sequence joins TRBV6-1 and TRBJ1-2; D call uncertain. Trimming shortened V by 4 bases and J by 8 bases, and 14 bases separated the two germline ends. Germline CDR1 reads MNHNS; CDR2 reads SASEGT. The CDR3 sequence is 13 residues long. The DNA of the CDR3 is TGTGCCAGCAGTGCAATAAACATCAACGGCTACACCTTC. Translated, it gives CASSAININGYTF.

This sequence joins TRBV7-9 and TRBJ2-6, with 7 bases aligning to TRBD1. V was pared by 5 bases and J by 0 bases, with 13 bases of the junction left unmatched. The CDR3 is made up of 19 amino acids. Germline V gives CDR1 SEHNR, CDR2 FQNEAQ (reference sequence). As DNA, the CDR3 is TGTGCCAGCAGCAGACCTCGACAGGGAACGACCTCTGGGGCCAACGTCCTGACTTTC. Its protein is CASSRPRQGTTSGANVLTF. Together with reference TRBV7-9 and TRBJ2-6, the CDR3 gives the full variable domain: DTGVSQNPRHKITKRGQNVTFRCDPISEHNRLYWYRQTLGQGPEFLTYFQNEAQLEKSRLLSDRFSAERPKGSFSTLEIQRTEQGDSAMYLCASSRPRQGTTSGANVLTFGAGSRLTVL.

This chain connects TRBV5-4 to TRBJ2-7; 7 nucleotides match TRBD1. The V gene end was trimmed by 0 bases and the J gene end by 1 base; junction bases not matched to a gene: 1. The CDR3 is 14 amino acids. Germline V CDR1 and CDR2: SGHNT, YYREEE (reference sequence). The CDR3 region is CASSLEGQSYEQYF. The CDR3 nucleotides are TGTGCCAGCAGCTTGGAGGGACAGTCCTACGAGCAGTACTTC. Together with reference TRBV5-4 and TRBJ2-7, the CDR3 gives the full variable domain: ETGVTQSPTHLIKTRGQQVTLRCSSQSGHNTVSWYQQALGQGPQFIFQYYREEENGRGNFPPRFSGLQFPNYSSELNVNALELDDSALYLCASSLEGQSYEQYFGPGTRLTVT.

The rearrangement joins TRBV7-9 to TRBJ2-5; possibly TRBD2 for D (6 bases). V lost 3 bases and J lost 2, with 10 bases in between. The V gene's germline CDR1 is SEHNR and CDR2 FQNEAQ (reference sequence). The CDR3 is 14 residues long. In DNA form, the CDR3 reads TGTGCCAGCAGCTTCCAAGGGAGGCAAGAGACCCAGTACTTC. Amino acids: CASSFQGRQETQYF. Drawing the rest from reference TRBV7-9 and TRBJ2-5, the complete variable domain is DTGVSQNPRHKITKRGQNVTFRCDPISEHNRLYWYRQTLGQGPEFLTYFQNEAQLEKSRLLSDRFSAERPKGSFSTLEIQRTEQGDSAMYLCASSFQGRQETQYFGPGTRLLVL.

This chain links TRBV19 with TRBJ1-2; tentatively, D is TRBD1 (5 bases). The V gene lost 5 bases and the J gene lost 3 bases, with 28 bases spanning the gap. CDR1 and CDR2 (germline): LNHDA, SQIVND (reference sequence). This CDR3 is built from 19 residues. The CDR3 sequence: CASSPGPVPTRGEDYGYTF. Here the CDR3 DNA reads TGTGCCAGTAGTCCCGGTCCAGTGCCTACTCGGGGGGAAGACTATGGCTACACCTTC.

This rearrangement joins TRBV6-1 to TRBJ2-3; tentatively, D is TRBD1 (6 bases). The CDR3 sequence is 15 residues long. The V end was cut by 4 bases, the J end by 2 bases, with 13 bases between. Germline V gives CDR1 MNHNS, CDR2 SASEGT. The CDR3 here is CASSGGQTYTDTQYF. The CDR3 DNA follows: TGTGCCAGCAGTGGTGGACAGACATACACAGATACGCAGTATTTT.

The chain links TRBV5-1 to TRBJ1-3; the D gene is possibly TRBD1 (6 bases). Looked up from germline, CDR1 is SGHRS and CDR2 is YFSETQ. CDR3 size: 18 residues. The V gene lost 0 bases and the J gene lost 0 bases, with 16 bases spanning the gap. The CDR3 sequence: CASSLGPGTRNSGNTIYF. CDR3 nucleotide sequence: TGCGCCAGCAGCTTGGGGCCCGGGACACGGAACTCTGGAAACACCATATATTTT.

The chain carries TRBV15 and TRBJ2-5; 10 nucleotides agree with TRBD1. CDR3 length: 18 residues. After removal of 2 bases from V and 5 bases from J, the junction contained 14 bases not matched to a gene. Germline V CDR1 and CDR2: LNHNV, YYDKDF (reference sequence). The CDR3: CATSRSRRDRGRGETQYF. For the CDR3, the DNA is TGTGCCACCAGCAGATCCCGCCGGGACAGGGGACGGGGGGAGACCCAGTACTTC. Full variable domain (remainder filled in from reference TRBV15 and TRBJ2-5): DAMVIQNPRYQVTQFGKPVTLSCSQTLNHNVMYWYQQKSSQAPKLLFHYYDKDFNNEADTPDNFQSRRPNTSFCFLDIRSPGLGDTAMYLCATSRSRRDRGRGETQYFGPGTRLLVL.

This clone was recorded a few times. The V gene is TRBV19, the J gene TRBJ1-3, with 9 bases fitting TRBD1. Per germline, CDR1 LNHDA and CDR2 SQIVND (reference sequence). This CDR3 contains 14 residues. J gave up 4 bases and V 11 bases, and 9 bases lay outside the gene matches. CDR3 protein: CAGGTGGIGNTIYF. The CDR3 DNA reads TGTGCCGGAGGCACAGGGGGCATCGGAAACACCATATATTTT.

This clone was seen a few times. The genes are TRBV11-3 and TRBJ2-1; no clear D gene. Germline lookup yields CDR1 SGHNT and CDR2 YENEEA. This CDR3 contains 14 residues. V was cut by 0 bases and J by 7 bases, with 10 bases left in between. The CDR3 region is CASSLDPKANEQFF. CDR3 in DNA: TGTGCCAGCAGCTTAGATCCGAAAGCAAATGAGCAGTTCTTC. The variable domain in full, completed from reference TRBV11-3 and TRBJ2-1, reads EAGVVQSPRYKIIEKKQPVAFWCNPISGHNTLYWYLQNLGQGPELLIRYENEEAVDDSQLPKDRFSAERLKGVDSTLKIQPAELGDSAVYLCASSLDPKANEQFFGPGTRLTVL.

Concerning this clone itself: Compared with germline, one end of the junction differs, possibly owing to a read error. This sequence joins TRBV28 and TRBJ2-7; 9 bases line up with TRBD2. The CDR3 consists of 17 residues. Germline CDR1 MDHEN, CDR2 SYDVKM. As DNA, the CDR3 is TGTACCAGCAGTTTAGAGCTGACCGGGACTAGCCTCGACGAGCAGTACTTC. Translated, it gives CTSSLELTGTSLDEQYF.

The V gene is TRBV28, the J gene TRBJ1-4, with a possible D match to TRBD1 (6 bases). This CDR3 has 16 residues. V was cut by 2 bases and J by 0 bases, with 10 bases left in between. CDR1 and CDR2 from the germline V gene are MDHEN and SYDVKM. CDR3 sequence: CASSLQGFATNEKLFF. The CDR3, as DNA: TGTGCCAGCAGTTTACAGGGGTTTGCAACTAATGAAAAACTGTTTTTT.

J is TRBJ1-5 and V is TRBV19; a possible D gene is TRBD1 (6 bases). V lost 5 bases and J lost 9, with 17 bases in between. Germline V CDR1 and CDR2: LNHDA, SQIVND (reference sequence). This CDR3 contains 14 residues. The CDR3 spells CASSFGDTKGPQHF. Written as DNA, the CDR3 is TGTGCCAGTAGTTTCGGGGACACGAAGGGGCCCCAGCATTTT. The entire variable domain, with the rest obtained from reference TRBV19 and TRBJ1-5, is as follows: DGGITQSPKYLFRKEGQNVTLSCEQNLNHDAMYWYRQDPGQGLRLIYYSQIVNDFQKGDIAEGYSVSREKKESFPLTVTSAQKNPTAFYLCASSFGDTKGPQHFGDGTRLSIL.

With regard to this clone: The same CDR3 also results from other DNA sequences found in this sample. The J gene is TRBJ2-7, the V gene TRBV6-5, with unresolved D. Germline assignment: CDR1 MNHEY and CDR2 SVGAGI. The CDR3 extends over 13 amino acids. The germline V and J ends were trimmed by 0 bases and 0 bases, with 3 bases remaining between them. The CDR3 is CASSYSYSYEQYF. In DNA, the CDR3 is TGTGCCAGCAGTTACTCTTACTCCTACGAGCAGTACTTC.

This clone was detected a few times. The chain recombines TRBV6-5 with TRBJ1-1; D is unclear. Germline CDR1 is MNHEY and CDR2 is SVGAGI. The ends were cut back, 3 bases at V and 6 bases at J, with 5 bases in the middle. The CDR3 sequence is 11 residues long. The CDR3 protein is CASSYRAEAFF. The CDR3 DNA sequence: TGTGCCAGCAGTTATCGCGCTGAAGCTTTCTTT.

This rearrangement joins TRBV19 to TRBJ2-5; 7 positions match TRBD1. The J segment lost 7 bases and the V segment lost 6 bases, leaving 2 bases of the junction unmatched. CDR1 is LNHDA, CDR2 SQIVND, per germline (reference sequence). This CDR3 spans 11 amino acids. CDR3 sequence: CASRGGWTQYF. The DNA for the CDR3 is TGTGCCAGTAGAGGGGGCTGGACCCAGTACTTC.

V usage is TRBV5-1 and J usage is TRBJ2-7, with 9 bases fitting TRBD1. Looked up from germline, CDR1 is SGHRS and CDR2 is YFSETQ. The CDR3 is 16 residues long. V lost 3 bases to trimming and J lost 0 bases; unmatched junction nucleotides: 7. In DNA, the CDR3 is TGCGCCAGCAGCTGGACCCTGACAGGGGGCTCCTACGAGCAGTACTTC. Translation gives CASSWTLTGGSYEQYF.